A single sample gave rise to the 4 T cell receptor beta chains below, sequenced in a study of blood T cell repertoires in COVID-19. TCRdb's copy holds only in-frame clones and misses some; the assay was immunoSEQ multiplex PCR. The sample lists about 200,000 clones, 80% to 85% seen once, with more than 3% in the top ten. Material: PBMCs or T cells enriched from blood (not recorded which). Source of these receptors: a woman aged 25 to 39 who had been exposed to COVID-19.

The V call is TRBV14, the J call TRBJ1-6; 11 bases match TRBD1. Germline V lookup: CDR1 SGHDN, CDR2 FVKESK. V shed 4 bases and J 9 bases; nucleotides not matched to a gene: 5. The CDR3 runs to 15 residues. CDR3 bases: TGTGCCAGCAGCCTCTCCGGGACAGGGGGTTCACCCCTCCACTTT. Amino acids: CASSLSGTGGSPLHF.

CDR3 residues: CATTDRRRAYQETQYF. CDR3 in DNA: TGTGCCACCACGGACAGGCGTAGAGCGTACCAAGAGACCCAGTACTTC. The gene calls are TRBV15 and TRBJ2-5; TRBD1 aligns across 7 bases. V was clipped by 7 bases and J by 0 bases; unmatched bases: 11. CDR3 length: 16 amino acids. Germline V gene lookup returns CDR1 LNHNV and CDR2 YYDKDF (reference sequence).

The chain couples TRBV7-2 to TRBJ1-1, with D maybe TRBD1 (5 bases). This CDR3 has 15 residues. Trimming cost V 0 bases and J 4 bases, with 12 bases left between them. Germline CDR1 is SGHTA and CDR2 is FQGNSA. The CDR3 is CASSLALPGGTEAFF. In nucleotides, the CDR3 is TGTGCCAGCAGCTTAGCGCTTCCCGGGGGCACTGAAGCTTTCTTT. The complete variable domain, with remaining parts taken from reference TRBV7-2 and TRBJ1-1, reads GAGVSQSPSNKVTEKGKDVELRCDPISGHTALYWYRQSLGQGLEFLIYFQGNSAPDKSGLPSDRFSAERTGGSVSTLTIQRTQQEDSAVYLCASSLALPGGTEAFFGQGTRLTVV.

The chain links TRBV4-1 to TRBJ1-1, with D unclear. Germline CDR1 reads MGHRA; CDR2 reads YSYEKL. The CDR3 is 15 amino acids. V gave up 0 bases and J gave up 4 bases, with 12 bases separating them. CDR3: CASSQDPGAATEAFF. CDR3 in DNA: TGCGCCAGCAGCCAAGATCCCGGAGCCGCCACTGAAGCTTTCTTT.